Below, one T cell receptor (beta chain) is given with its context. Its antigen is unknown. No base quality values were provided; no much bigger clone lies one nucleotide off. The immunoSEQ Assay, a bias-controlled multiplex PCR, was used to amplify TCRbeta CDR3 regions from genomic DNA. For the original study's pipeline: Nucleated cell counts per sample were estimated from amplification of reference gene primers within the assay. To quantify the absolute abundance of each unique TCRbeta CDR3 rearrangement, sequence reads were collapsed and filtered. Productive Simpson clonality was computed per sample as the square root of Simpson's diversity index over productive rearrangements. The table comes from immuneACCESS by way of TCRdb, which keeps in-frame sequences with V and J called. Part of the clones is missing from these tables; in studies checked, under half for an unresolved V gene and the rest for unknown reasons. V and J calls and clone size follow that table, whereas D and trimming were derived from the DNA. This sample lists about 88,000 clones; approximately 92% were detected once. Roughly 5.4% of the sample goes to the ten largest clones.

This entry comes from a study of blood T cell repertoires in COVID-19 (dated by TCRdb to about 2020). In the study overall: The collaborator samples originated in the United States, Italy and Spain and spanned the acute and convalescent phases of COVID-19. The material from the prospective study consisted of cDNA or gDNA derived from T cells, B-cell-depleted T cells, or PBMCs. Deeply sampled blood TCRbeta repertoires from subjects exposed to, actively infected with, or recovered from COVID-19 were included in the dataset. The repertoires were released in a freely available public database intended as a resource for research on the immune response to SARS-CoV-2. The samples were drawn from two sources: the first 160 participants of the ongoing ImmuneRACE study, and 1,200 or so subjects contributed by 6 global collaborators. The sample metadata nearly always contained a de-identified subject ID, COVID-19 status, age in years and sex. Where available, HLA class I and class II types were obtained from metadata supplied by the sample provider rather than from assay-based typing. Points the paper makes about the study in general: The amount of clinical and demographic metadata varied by source and participant and was provided uncurated.

Its CDR3 holds 22 amino acids, cysteine through phenylalanine. Left in the record is the CDR3 DNA by itself, 66 bases read in frame from the first base. Here V drops 0 bases and J drops 0 bases, and the junction holds 13 bases not matched to any gene. Per the germline V gene (reference sequence), LNHNV is the CDR1 and YYDKDF is the CDR2. Whole blood was collected in K2EDTA tubes by collaborating institutions according to the institutions' own protocols. For TCRbeta analysis, collaborators shipped samples as frozen whole blood, isolated PBMCs, or DNA extracted from either of those sample types. Here the chain combines TRBV15 and TRBJ2-1; TRBD2 aligns with 14 central bases. This receptor was taken from a woman older than 75 with active COVID-19. Input material: peripheral blood. The CDR3 in this case is CATSRDRGWKGTSGSSYNEQFF. The DNA reads TGTGCCACCAGCAGAGATCGGGGATGGAAGGGGACTAGCGGGAGCTCCTACAATGAGCAGTTCTTC.